These T cell receptor beta chains were read from a single sample in a study of cytomegalovirus exposure and HLA in healthy donors. This table comes from immunoSEQ multiplex PCR, and its TCRdb copy is limited to in-frame clones, with some not included. Of about 120,000 clones listed, approximately 80% are singletons. The sequencing input was PBMCs. Source of these receptors: a female donor in good health and CMV-seronegative. Both conserved end residues are part of each CDR3. Fields, in order: CDR3 length, V gene, clone size, D gene, J gene, CDR3 DNA, CDR3 protein. A D gene is named only where the DNA matches it firmly. Size values are once, few and many counts, or a class for expanded clones, and some rows have none.

len: 16; v_gene: TRBV6-1; abundance: few; d_gene: -; j_gene: TRBJ1-5; CDR3nt: TGTGCCAGCAGTGAGAGATTGGGCAGGGAGGACGAGCCCCAGCATTTT; CDR3aa: CASSERLGREDEPQHF
len: 18; v_gene: TRBV28; abundance: -; d_gene: -; j_gene: TRBJ1-2; CDR3nt: TGTGCCATCCAGGGCTCGAATGAACAGGGAAGTAATTACTATGGCTACACCTTC; CDR3aa: CAIQGSNEQGSNYYGYTF
len: 14; v_gene: TRBV27; abundance: once; d_gene: -; j_gene: TRBJ2-7; CDR3nt: TGTGCCAGCAGCGCCGGGACAATCTTCTACGAGCAGTACTTC; CDR3aa: CASSAGTIFYEQYF
len: 16; v_gene: TRBV6-5; abundance: -; d_gene: TRBD1; j_gene: TRBJ1-1; CDR3nt: TGTGCCAGCAGTTATAGACAGGGGATTGCGTTGATAGAGGCTTTCTTT; CDR3aa: CASSYRQGIALIEAFF
len: 14; v_gene: TRBV2; abundance: -; d_gene: -; j_gene: TRBJ2-4; CDR3nt: TGTGCCAGCTTTCAGGGGGGAGACAAAAACATTCAGTACTTC; CDR3aa: CASFQGGDKNIQYF
len: 14; v_gene: TRBV6-1; abundance: -; d_gene: -; j_gene: TRBJ1-1; CDR3nt: TGTGCCAGCAGTGATAGGGGGACGTATACCGAAGCTTTCTTT; CDR3aa: CASSDRGTYTEAFF
len: 17; v_gene: TRBV10-3; abundance: -; d_gene: TRBD1; j_gene: TRBJ2-3; CDR3nt: TGTGCCATCAGGGGGGTAGGGACAGGGAATAGTCCAGATACGCAGTATTTT; CDR3aa: CAIRGVGTGNSPDTQYF
len: 14; v_gene: TRBV5-1; abundance: -; d_gene: -; j_gene: TRBJ2-5; CDR3nt: TGCGCCAGCAGCTTGAATCCAGACCAAGAGACCCAGTACTTC; CDR3aa: CASSLNPDQETQYF
len: 15; v_gene: TRBV18; abundance: -; d_gene: -; j_gene: TRBJ2-3; CDR3nt: TGTGCCAGCTCACCACTCGCAGAAACGACAGATACGCAGTATTTT; CDR3aa: CASSPLAETTDTQYF
len: 13; v_gene: TRBV30; abundance: -; d_gene: TRBD1; j_gene: TRBJ2-1; CDR3nt: TGTGCCTGGAGTCGCTCCCAGGGGGCTGAGCAGTTCTTC; CDR3aa: CAWSRSQGAEQFF
len: 14; v_gene: TRBV5-4; abundance: -; d_gene: -; j_gene: TRBJ1-1; CDR3nt: TGCGCCAGCAGCCAAGTCGAGTCGGGGACTGAAGCTTTCTTT; CDR3aa: CASSQVESGTEAFF
len: 16; v_gene: TRBV18; abundance: -; d_gene: -; j_gene: TRBJ2-7; CDR3nt: TGTGCCAGCTCACCAGAAGACAGGATCGACACCTACGAGCAGTACTTC; CDR3aa: CASSPEDRIDTYEQYF
len: 16; v_gene: TRBV27; abundance: once; d_gene: TRBD1; j_gene: TRBJ1-6; CDR3nt: TGTGCCAGCAGTCCTACAGGGGCCACCTATAATTCACCCCTCCACTTT; CDR3aa: CASSPTGATYNSPLHF
len: 16; v_gene: TRBV11-2; abundance: -; d_gene: -; j_gene: TRBJ1-3; CDR3nt: TGTGCCAGCAGCTTAGATCAGGGGATCTCTGGAAACACCATATATTTT; CDR3aa: CASSLDQGISGNTIYF
len: 15; v_gene: TRBV18; abundance: -; d_gene: TRBD1; j_gene: TRBJ1-6; CDR3nt: TGTGCCAGCTCTCGGACAGGCGAGGGCTATTCACCCCTCCACTTT; CDR3aa: CASSRTGEGYSPLHF